This TCR beta chain was sequenced during a study of preoperative IRX-2 immunotherapy in early breast cancer. Sample treatment: preoperative locoregional IRX-2 cytokine immunotherapy. Preoperative locoregional IRX-2 cytokine immunotherapy was tested in the phase Ib source study. Germline CDR1 SGHRS, CDR2 YFSETQ. Between the trimmed V and J ends, which lost 2 bases and 1 base, there was a span of 11 bases. This CDR3 contains 15 residues. Clones were read by immunoSEQ multiplex PCR, and TCRdb kept only the in-frame ones, dropping some. The repertoire holds about 43,000 clones, with approximately 95% as singletons.

The chain is built from TRBV5-1 and TRBJ2-3, with D perhaps assigned TRBD1 or TRBD2 (5 bases each). The TCR comes from a human donor with breast cancer. The source was tumor tissue, collected after IRX-2 immunotherapy. This CDR3 is CASSFERGGTDTQYF. The CDR3 region has the DNA TGCGCCAGCAGCTTCGAGAGGGGTGGCACAGATACGCAGTATTTT.